The 29 T cell receptor beta chains below come from one sample, sequenced in a study of cytomegalovirus exposure and HLA in healthy donors. Vbeta (60) and Jbeta (13) primers were used in the PCR. Assay used: immunoSEQ multiplex PCR; TCRdb lists only in-frame clones, some missing. This table has about 200,000 clones, roughly four fifths appearing once. Sequencing was carried out using PBMCs. Every receptor here comes from a woman between 45 and 65 years old in good health and CMV-seropositive.

This chain links TRBV10-1 with TRBJ2-5; D gene unclear. The CDR3 contains 16 residues. The germline V gene has CDR1 WNHNN and CDR2 SYGVQD (reference sequence). Trimming shortened V by 0 bases and J by 0 bases, and 11 bases separated the two germline ends. The CDR3 protein is CASSESPDFNQETQYF. DNA for the CDR3: TGCGCCAGCAGTGAGTCTCCAGACTTTAACCAAGAGACCCAGTACTTC.

This chain connects TRBV5-5 to TRBJ1-6; D is ambiguous. Trimming shortened V by 2 bases and J by 6 bases, and 18 bases separated the two germline ends. CDR3 length: 17 amino acids. CDR1 and CDR2 (germline): SGHKS, YYEKEE (reference sequence). The CDR3 region has the DNA TGTGCCAGCAGCTTTACAGTTCCGTTGCTTAGTAATTCACCCCTCCACTTT. Protein: CASSFTVPLLSNSPLHF.

A few counts support this clone. V and J are TRBV7-9 and TRBJ2-3; D is perhaps TRBD1 (5 bases). The germline gives CDR1 SEHNR, CDR2 FQNEAQ (reference sequence). V was pared by 0 bases and J by 2 bases, with 9 bases between. The CDR3 totals 15 residues. CDR3 in amino acids: CASSLAETATDTQYF. The CDR3 DNA follows: TGTGCCAGCAGCTTAGCCGAGACAGCCACAGATACGCAGTATTTT.

The chain uses TRBV5-6 and TRBJ1-5; D call uncertain. CDR3 length: 16 residues. CDR1 is SGHDT, CDR2 YYEEEE, per germline. Trimming cost V 1 base and J 0 bases, with 11 bases left between them. The CDR3 sequence is CASSLWGAYSNQPQHF. The CDR3 DNA is TGTGCCAGCAGCTTGTGGGGAGCGTATAGCAATCAGCCCCAGCATTTT.

This clone was recorded a few times. The chain carries TRBV9 and TRBJ2-7; D gene ambiguous. V was clipped by 0 bases and J by 6 bases, with 10 bases between them. The V gene's germline CDR1 is SGDLS and CDR2 YYNGEE. The CDR3 consists of 13 residues. The CDR3 protein is CASSVVVGSEQYF. The CDR3 nucleotides read TGTGCCAGCAGCGTAGTAGTTGGTAGCGAGCAGTACTTC.

The chain combines TRBV7-2 with TRBJ2-1, with a tentative D call TRBD2 (7 bases). V gave up 5 bases and J gave up 3 bases, with 20 bases separating them. CDR3 size: 17 residues. The germline gives CDR1 SGHTA, CDR2 FQGNSA. DNA of the CDR3: TGTGCCAGCAGCCAAAAAATAAGGGGGGGCCTCTACAATGAGCAGTTCTTC. Translated: CASSQKIRGGLYNEQFF.

This clone was seen only a few times. One end of the junction varies from germline; a read error may be responsible. J is TRBJ2-2 and V is TRBV28; 8 positions match TRBD2. The CDR3 covers 13 residues. Germline V gives CDR1 MDHEN, CDR2 SYDVKM. This CDR3 is CASTLSGGAGLFF. CDR3 in DNA: TGTGCCAGCACTTTAAGCGGGGGCGCGGGGCTGTTTTTT.

The gene calls are TRBV28 and TRBJ2-6; maybe TRBD1 (6 bases). The CDR3 runs to 18 residues. Germline V CDR1 and CDR2: MDHEN, SYDVKM. Trimming pared 3 bases from V and 4 bases from J, leaving 19 bases between. CDR3 loop: CASSFAQGVSNGANVLTF. CDR3 nucleotide sequence: TGTGCCAGCAGTTTTGCACAGGGTGTCAGCAACGGGGCCAACGTCCTGACTTTC.

CDR3: CASSLVGLPSTDTQYF. Written as DNA, the CDR3 is TGTGCCAGCAGTTTAGTTGGGCTACCCTCCACAGATACGCAGTATTTT. The chain combines TRBV27 with TRBJ2-3; D gene ambiguous. The CDR3 totals 16 residues. CDR1 and CDR2 from the germline V gene are MNHEY and SMNVEV (reference sequence). Trimming removed 2 bases at V and 2 bases at J, with 14 bases between.

The V and J genes are TRBV9 and TRBJ1-6; D call uncertain. CDR1 is SGDLS and CDR2 is YYNGEE in the germline V gene. Trimming removed 6 bases from V and 7 bases from J, with 11 bases in between. CDR3 size: 13 residues. The DNA of the CDR3 is TGTGCCAGCACGGGATTTGGAAATTCACCCCTCCACTTT. It specifies CASTGFGNSPLHF.

This clone was detected once. Other DNA sequences of this sample code for an identical CDR3. The CDR3 DNA reads as TGTGCCAGTAGTATTTTAGCGGGAGACAATGAGCAGTTCTTC. It encodes CASSILAGDNEQFF. This chain uses TRBV19 with TRBJ2-1; 9 bases agree with TRBD2. The J segment lost 5 bases and the V segment lost 3 bases, leaving 2 bases of the junction unmatched. Per germline, CDR1 LNHDA and CDR2 SQIVND (reference sequence). The CDR3 runs to 14 residues.

The rearrangement joins TRBV30 to TRBJ2-3; tentative D call: TRBD1 (7 bases). This CDR3 is built from 14 residues. V dropped 2 bases and J dropped 3 bases, with 12 bases sitting between them. Looked up from germline, CDR1 is GTSNPN and CDR2 is SVGIG (reference sequence). CDR3 sequence reads: CAWSRRGRTDTQYF. Written as DNA, the CDR3 is TGTGCCTGGAGTCGGAGGGGGCGTACAGATACGCAGTATTTT.

The chain uses TRBV27 and TRBJ2-1; the match to TRBD2 covers 10 bases. V was clipped by 7 bases and J by 8 bases; unmatched bases: 11. The CDR3 length is 15 residues. Germline loops: CDR1 MNHEY, CDR2 SMNVEV (reference sequence). The CDR3 spells CASTLSTSGMDEQFF. The CDR3 DNA follows: TGTGCCAGCACTCTGTCAACTAGCGGGATGGATGAGCAGTTCTTC.

The chain employs TRBV11-2 and TRBJ1-3, with 9 bases fitting TRBD1. Germline lookup yields CDR1 SGHAT and CDR2 FQNNGV. This CDR3 comprises 17 residues. J was trimmed by 3 bases and V by 2 bases; bases with no gene match: 8. CDR3 sequence: CASSLRAGQGNGNTIYF. Written as DNA, the CDR3 is TGTGCCAGCAGCTTACGAGCGGGACAGGGAAATGGAAACACCATATATTTT. The whole variable domain, remainder taken from reference TRBV11-2 and TRBJ1-3, is EAGVAQSPRYKIIEKRQSVAFWCNPISGHATLYWYQQILGQGPKLLIQFQNNGVVDDSQLPKDRFSAERLKGVDSTLKIQPAKLEDSAVYLCASSLRAGQGNGNTIYFGEGSWLTVV.

J is TRBJ2-1 and V is TRBV7-3, with 11 bases identical to TRBD1. Trimming cost V 5 bases and J 5 bases; bases outside gene matches: 8. CDR3 length: 16 amino acids. Per germline, CDR1 SGHTA and CDR2 FQGTGA. CDR3 sequence (DNA): TGTGCCAGCAGCCCAAGACCGGGACAGGGGGACAATGAGCAGTTCTTC. Protein product: CASSPRPGQGDNEQFF.

A few counts support this clone. The chain is built from TRBV4-1 and TRBJ2-7; 14 bases fit TRBD2. The V and J ends lost 4 bases and 4 bases, in that order; junction bases with no gene match: 3. Germline V gene sequence: CDR1 MGHRA, CDR2 YSYEKL. This CDR3 contains 15 residues. Written as DNA, the CDR3 is TGCGCCAGCAGCCGACTAGCGGGGGGGCGGTACGAGCAGTACTTC. The encoded protein is CASSRLAGGRYEQYF.

A note on this clone: A junction end diverges from the germline sequence, so it may reflect a read error. The identical CDR3 is also encoded by other nucleotide sequences in the sample. The V and J genes are TRBV30 and TRBJ2-1; weak D call: TRBD2 (5 bases). The germline gives CDR1 GTSNPN, CDR2 SVGIG (reference sequence). The CDR3 is made up of 12 amino acids. For the CDR3, the DNA is TGCGCCTGGAGTAGTAGCGAGAATGAGCAGTTCTTC. It encodes CAWSSSENEQFF.

The chain employs TRBV28 and TRBJ2-2, with 10 bases lining up with TRBD1. This CDR3 comprises 18 residues. Per the germline V gene, CDR1 is MDHEN and CDR2 is SYDVKM. J was trimmed by 1 base and V by 2 bases; bases with no gene match: 7. The DNA of the CDR3 is TGTGCCAGCAGTTTACTAGGACAGGGGGTAAAGAACACCGGGGAGCTGTTTTTT. This translates into CASSLLGQGVKNTGELFF.

This chain uses TRBV29-1 with TRBJ2-1; 16 bases agree with TRBD2. The CDR3 is made up of 18 amino acids. V dropped 0 bases and J dropped 1; count of bases not matched to a gene: 3. Looked up from germline, CDR1 is SQVTM and CDR2 is ANQGSEA. CDR3 nucleotides: TGCAGCGTTGAAGAGGGACTAGCGGGAGGGCCTTCCTACAATGAGCAGTTCTTC. Its translation is CSVEEGLAGGPSYNEQFF.

The chain carries TRBV11-3 and TRBJ2-1; D is uncertain. The CDR3 is 14 amino acids. Germline V gives CDR1 SGHNT, CDR2 YENEEA. The V end lost 0 bases, the J end lost 2 bases, and 5 bases lay between the germline ends. CDR3: CASSLDSTYNEQFF. Here the CDR3 DNA reads TGTGCCAGCAGCTTAGATTCTACCTACAATGAGCAGTTCTTC.

This chain uses TRBV30 with TRBJ1-2; no clear D gene. The germline gives CDR1 GTSNPN, CDR2 SVGIG (reference sequence). The CDR3 is 13 amino acids. Trimming left V 1 base short and J 0 bases short, with 6 bases between. DNA of the CDR3: TGTGCCTGGAGTGGAGGGACTAACTATGGCTACACCTTC. This codes for CAWSGGTNYGYTF.

Only a few counts were recorded for this clone. The J gene is TRBJ2-1, the V gene TRBV28, with TRBD2 matching over 13 bases. The CDR3 is 16 amino acids. With V trimmed by 7 bases and J by 4 bases, 7 bases remained unmatched. The V gene's germline CDR1 is MDHEN and CDR2 SYDVKM. CDR3 sequence reads: CASIQPGLAGYNEQFF. CDR3 DNA: TGTGCCAGCATCCAACCGGGACTAGCGGGGTACAATGAGCAGTTCTTC.

Only a few counts were recorded for this clone. CDR3 nucleotide sequence: TGTGCCAGCAGCTTAGATGGGGGAGGGAACGGCGATGAGCAGTTCTTC. As protein: CASSLDGGGNGDEQFF. The rearrangement links TRBV7-2 to TRBJ2-1, with TRBD2 matching 7 bases. The CDR3 is 16 residues long. V lost 1 base, J lost 8 bases, and 11 bases stayed unmatched. CDR1 SGHTA and CDR2 FQGNSA come from the germline V gene.

This rearrangement joins TRBV18 to TRBJ2-2; D is unresolved. CDR3 length: 13 amino acids. Germline values: CDR1 KGHSH, CDR2 LQKENI. Trimming left V 6 bases short and J 6 bases short, with 11 bases between. This CDR3 is CASSPRSAGELFF. CDR3 DNA: TGTGCCAGCTCGCCCCGCAGCGCCGGGGAGCTGTTTTTT.

This clone was detected only once. V gene TRBV2 combines with J gene TRBJ1-1; D gene unclear. Germline CDR1 reads SNHLY; CDR2 reads FYNNEI. V was shortened by 6 bases and J by 6 bases, with 8 bases between the two germline ends. The CDR3 is 11 residues long. Here the CDR3 reads CASSAGAEAFF. The CDR3 coding sequence is TGTGCCAGCAGCGCGGGTGCTGAAGCTTTCTTT. Full variable domain (rest looked up from reference TRBV2 and TRBJ1-1): EPEVTQTPSHQVTQMGQEVILRCVPISNHLYFYWYRQILGQKVEFLVSFYNNEISEKSEIFDDQFSVERPDGSNFTLKIRSTKLEDSAMYFCASSAGAEAFFGQGTRLTVV.

The chain employs TRBV5-1 and TRBJ1-1, with TRBD1 as a possible D gene (5 bases). This CDR3 spans 15 amino acids. V lost 2 bases and J lost 4, with 15 bases in between. The V gene's germline CDR1 is SGHRS and CDR2 YFSETQ. The CDR3 sequence is CASSFGGELGTEAFF. The DNA of the CDR3 is TGCGCCAGCAGCTTTGGAGGGGAACTGGGCACTGAAGCTTTCTTT.

J is TRBJ2-7 and V is TRBV4-3; 9 bases line up with TRBD1. Germline V CDR1 and CDR2: LGHNA, YSLEER. Trimming removed 0 bases from V and 3 bases from J; junction bases left unmatched: 6. This CDR3 contains 16 residues. The chain's CDR3 is CASSQDLGTGYYEQYF. CDR3 coding DNA: TGCGCCAGCAGCCAAGATTTGGGGACAGGGTACTACGAGCAGTACTTC.

This clone was counted only a few times. The chain uses TRBV28 and TRBJ2-7; D unresolved. The V end was cut by 5 bases, the J end by 0 bases, with 14 bases between. The CDR3 runs to 15 residues. The germline gives CDR1 MDHEN, CDR2 SYDVKM. The CDR3 loop is CASSPDGPHSYEQYF. The CDR3 nucleotides read TGTGCCAGCAGTCCTGATGGGCCTCACTCCTACGAGCAGTACTTC.

As concerns this clone: One end of the junction varies from germline; a read error may be responsible. The DNA for the CDR3 is TGTGCTAGCAGCTTAGCGGAGGGATACAGCTCCTACAATGAGCAGTTCTTC. As protein: CASSLAEGYSSYNEQFF. This chain links TRBV7-7 with TRBJ2-1; TRBD2 might be the D (6 bases). Germline V gene sequence: CDR1 SSHAT, CDR2 FNYEAQ (reference sequence). This CDR3 is 17 amino acids long.